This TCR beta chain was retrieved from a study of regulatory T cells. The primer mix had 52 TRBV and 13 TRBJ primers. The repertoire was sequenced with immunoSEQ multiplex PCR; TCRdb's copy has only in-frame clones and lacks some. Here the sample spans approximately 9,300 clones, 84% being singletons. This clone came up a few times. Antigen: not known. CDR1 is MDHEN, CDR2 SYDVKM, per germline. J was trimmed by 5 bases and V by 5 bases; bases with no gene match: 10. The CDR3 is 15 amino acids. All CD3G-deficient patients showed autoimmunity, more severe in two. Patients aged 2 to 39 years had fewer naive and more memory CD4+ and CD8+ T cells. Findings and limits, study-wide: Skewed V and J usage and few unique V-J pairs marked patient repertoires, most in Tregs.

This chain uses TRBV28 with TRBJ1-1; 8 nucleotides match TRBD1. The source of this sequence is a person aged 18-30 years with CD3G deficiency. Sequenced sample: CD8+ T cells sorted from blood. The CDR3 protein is CASSTRSQGATEAFF. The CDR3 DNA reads TGTGCCAGCAGTACTAGGTCTCAGGGGGCAACTGAAGCTTTCTTT.